The source of this T cell receptor (beta chain) is a study of T-cell reconstitution after alpha-beta-depleted transplantation in children. Germline V gene lookup returns CDR1 SGHVS and CDR2 FQNEAQ. J gave up 5 bases and V 4 bases, and 9 bases lay outside the gene matches. CDR3 length equals 17 residues. A library of TCRbeta sequences, prepared with unique molecular identifiers, was generated. TCRdb re-called the PCR reads through MiXCR, storing one row per CDR3 protein. The table records about 640,000 distinct CDR3 sequences, roughly 15% of them present only once. This rearrangement joins TRBV7-8 to TRBJ2-2; 11 bases match TRBD1. The sequence was obtained from a human donor who donated a stem cell graft to a child with acute myeloid leukemia. The starting material was PBMCs from the stem cell graft donor, obtained from the stem cell graft. The CDR3 DNA reads as TGTGCCAGCAGCTCTCGACAAGGGACAGGGGGTACCGGGGAGCTGTTTTTT. Amino acid sequence: CASSSRQGTGGTGELFF.